A single sample gave rise to the 21 T cell receptor beta chains below, sequenced in a study of tumor and adjacent non-tumor tissue in lung cancer. Three rounds of nested PCR, following a modified ARM-PCR protocol, produced the TCRbeta library. TCRdb passed the multiplex PCR reads through MiXCR, listing each CDR3 protein once. The sample comprises some 100,000 distinct CDR3 sequences, roughly 60% of which are singletons, and around 20% rests with the top ten. This sample's RNA came from whole unsorted tissue. This non-tumor lung sample came from over 3 cm beyond the tumor edge. The sample was distant non-tumor lung tissue. These TCRs come from a man under 40 with non-small cell lung cancer.

In the case of this clonotype: Because the CDR3 is missing its conserved closing phenylalanine or tryptophan, this is likely a read error. The V gene is TRBV6-6, the J gene TRBJ2-7; D is perhaps TRBD1 or TRBD2 (6 bases each). Per the germline V gene, CDR1 is MNHNY and CDR2 is SVGAGI (reference sequence). The CDR3 is made up of 15 amino acids. The CDR3, as DNA: TGTACCAGCAGGTCAGGCGGGACATCGACCTACGAGCAGTACTAC. Protein product: CTSRSGGTSTYEQYY.

The chain employs TRBV5-1 and TRBJ2-3; the D gene is possibly TRBD2 (5 bases). The CDR3 length is 15 residues. V was trimmed by 6 bases and J by 7 bases, leaving 21 bases between them. Germline values: CDR1 SGHRS, CDR2 YFSETQ. CDR3 DNA: TGCGCCAGCACCCCGGATCAGGTCGTCGGGAATACGCAGTATTTT. Encoded protein: CASTPDQVVGNTQYF. Full variable domain (remainder filled in from reference TRBV5-1 and TRBJ2-3): KAGVTQTPRYLIKTRGQQVTLSCSPISGHRSVSWYQQTPGQGLQFLFEYFSETQRNKGNFPGRFSGRQFSNSRSEMNVSTLELGDSALYLCASTPDQVVGNTQYFGPGTRLTVL.

As for this clonotype: This may arise from a read error, as a much more abundant clone is one base away. This chain connects TRBV30 to TRBJ2-3, with TRBD2 matching over 8 bases. This CDR3 contains 14 residues. V shed 2 bases and J 10 bases; nucleotides not matched to a gene: 11. Germline CDR1 is GTSNPN and CDR2 is SVGIG (reference sequence). The CDR3 loop is CAWSSLAGVDAQYF. CDR3 nucleotide sequence: TGTGCCTGGAGTTCCCTAGCGGGTGTGGATGCGCAGTATTTT.

In the case of this clonotype: A read error may explain this, as a much larger clone is one base away. The CDR3 here is CASSLVETGELFF. The CDR3 nucleotides are TGTGCCAGCAGCTTGGTTGAAACCGGGGAGCTGTTTTTT. The V call is TRBV5-5, the J call TRBJ2-2; D call uncertain. This CDR3 spans 13 amino acids. Trimming stripped 0 bases from V and 5 bases from J, with 5 bases between. The V gene's germline CDR1 is SGHKS and CDR2 YYEKEE (reference sequence).

Of note for this clonotype: A junction boundary mismatches the germline segment, possibly from a read error. The V gene is TRBV11-2, the J gene TRBJ2-1; D is perhaps TRBD2 (6 bases). Germline loops: CDR1 SGHAT, CDR2 FQNNGV. This CDR3 contains 16 residues. The CDR3 is CASILDGGARFNGQFF. In DNA form, the CDR3 reads TGTGCCAGCATCTTAGATGGCGGGGCTCGATTCAATGGGCAGTTCTTT.

A word on this clonotype: One base away lies a much larger clone, so this may be a sequencing read error. The rearrangement uses TRBV5-6 and TRBJ1-5, with D perhaps matching TRBD1 (6 bases). Germline V gene lookup returns CDR1 SGHDT and CDR2 YYEEEE. This CDR3 region has 12 residues. Trimming pared 5 bases from V and 8 bases from J, leaving 11 bases between. CDR3 amino acids: CASRRGNEPQHF. The CDR3 nucleotides read TGTGCCAGCAGAAGGGGGAATGAGCCCCAGCATTTT.

To note about this clonotype: A read error may account for a junction end that differs from germline. The rearrangement uses TRBV6-6 and TRBJ2-1; TRBD1 agrees at 8 bases. CDR3 length: 15 amino acids. From germline, CDR1 is MNHNY and CDR2 SVGAGI (reference sequence). In DNA form, the CDR3 reads TGTGCCAGCAGTAGAGGACAGGGTGGACACAATGTGCAGTTCTTC. Encoded protein: CASSRGQGGHNVQFF.

This clonotype occurred many times. V usage is TRBV6-6 and J usage is TRBJ2-7; no firm D call. The V and J ends lost 4 bases and 4 bases respectively, with 8 bases between them. This CDR3 is 12 amino acids long. The germline gives CDR1 MNHNY, CDR2 SVGAGI (reference sequence). The CDR3 DNA reads TGTGCCAGCAGTTCGACCTTGTACGAGCAGTACTTC. Its translation is CASSSTLYEQYF.

As for this clonotype: The germline gene is not matched at one end of the junction; a read error may be the cause. The chain recombines TRBV11-2 with TRBJ2-3; maybe TRBD2 (6 bases). From germline, CDR1 is SGHAT and CDR2 FQNNGV. CDR3 size: 18 residues. CDR3 DNA: TGTCCCAGCAGCTTAGGGTTCTTGGTGGGAGGTCGCACAGATACGCAGTATTTT. It encodes CPSSLGFLVGGRTDTQYF.

V usage is TRBV2 and J usage is TRBJ2-5, with D possibly being TRBD2 (5 bases). Per the germline V gene, CDR1 is SNHLY and CDR2 is FYNNEI. The V end lost 9 bases, the J end lost 6 bases, and 20 bases lay between the germline ends. The CDR3 is 14 residues long. CDR3: CASIQAGQSQTQYF. DNA for the CDR3: TGTGCCAGTATCCAGGCGGGCCAGTCGCAGACCCAGTACTTC.

In regard to this clonotype: One junction end disagrees with the germline gene, perhaps due to a read error. The V gene is TRBV5-4, the J gene TRBJ2-7; D unresolved. CDR3 size: 15 residues. CDR1 is SGHNT and CDR2 is YYREEE in the germline V gene (reference sequence). CDR3 residues: CASSPQPQSSYVQYF. The DNA of the CDR3 is TGTGCCAGCAGTCCCCAGCCCCAAAGCTCCTACGTGCAGTACTTC.

About this clonotype: As the CDR3 is not closed by the conserved phenylalanine or tryptophan, this likely results from a read error. The V call is TRBV29-1, the J call TRBJ1-2, with a weak D call TRBD1 (6 bases). CDR1 is SQVTM, CDR2 ANQGSEA, per germline. CDR3 size: 12 residues. As DNA, the CDR3 is TGCAGCGTTGTGGACAGCTACTATGGTTACACCTTA. It yields the protein CSVVDSYYGYTL.

Remarks on this clonotype: A read error may produce the germline difference seen at one junction end. The V and J genes are TRBV11-1 and TRBJ2-5, with D possibly being TRBD1 or TRBD2 (5 bases each). The length of the CDR3 is 14 residues. Germline values: CDR1 SGHAT, CDR2 FQDESV (reference sequence). CDR3 loop: CACSADTYQGTRYF. In DNA form, the CDR3 reads TGTGCCTGCAGCGCCGACACGTACCAAGGGACCCGGTACTTC.

The chain joins TRBV6-2 or TRBV6-3 to TRBJ2-7; 7 positions agree with TRBD2. Germline loops: CDR1 MNHEY, CDR2 SVGEGT. The J segment lost 4 bases and the V segment lost 6 bases, leaving 6 bases of the junction unmatched. The CDR3 is 13 residues long. CDR3: CASRTNGRYEQYF. The CDR3 DNA follows: TGTGCCAGCAGGACTAACGGGAGGTACGAGCAGTACTTC.

About this clonotype: Since the CDR3 does not end with the conserved phenylalanine or tryptophan, this likely comes from a read error. The rearrangement links TRBV5-6 to TRBJ2-7; 7 nucleotides agree with TRBD1. The ends lost 5 bases at V and 6 bases at J; junction bases unmatched: 8. The CDR3 is made up of 13 amino acids. From germline, CDR1 is SGHDT and CDR2 YYEEEE. CDR3 sequence (DNA): TGTGCCAGCAGTTTCGACAGGGAAGGCGAGCAGTACTAC. Protein: CASSFDREGEQYY.

This clonotype came up a few times. This CDR3 fails to terminate in the conserved phenylalanine or tryptophan, so it likely reflects a read error. This chain links TRBV11-2 with TRBJ2-1; no firm D call. This CDR3 spans 11 amino acids. Germline V gene data show CDR1 as SGHAT and CDR2 as FQNNGV. V was trimmed by 7 bases and J by 9 bases, leaving 10 bases between them. CDR3 protein: CASKSSPEQFS. As DNA, the CDR3 is TGTGCCAGCAAAAGTTCTCCTGAGCAGTTCTCC.

This clonotype was picked up many times. The chain uses TRBV29-1 and TRBJ2-7; 10 bases agree with TRBD1. CDR3 length: 15 amino acids. Germline assignment: CDR1 SQVTM and CDR2 ANQGSEA. V gave up 4 bases and J gave up 3 bases; unmatched junction bases: 9. CDR3 bases: TGCAGCGTTGGAGACTCGGGACAGGGGTTCTACGAGCAGTACTTC. This gives the protein CSVGDSGQGFYEQYF.

For this clonotype: This sequence may be a read error, since a much larger clone differs from it by one base. The chain joins TRBV5-4 to TRBJ2-1, with unresolved D. The CDR3 totals 15 residues. V lost 3 bases to trimming and J lost 12 bases, with 22 bases between them. Germline V lookup: CDR1 SGHNT, CDR2 YYREEE (reference sequence). The CDR3 is CASSSLGQASPRQFF. For the CDR3, the DNA is TGTGCCAGCAGCTCGCTCGGTCAAGCGTCCCCGAGGCAGTTCTTC.

Only a few counts were recorded for this clonotype. The V call is TRBV9, the J call TRBJ2-3; 8 positions match TRBD2. The germline CDR1 and CDR2 sequences are SGDLS and YYNGEE. V lost 4 bases, J lost 5 bases, and 12 bases stayed unmatched. This CDR3 contains 16 residues. This CDR3 is CASSPRGTRDLDTQYF. The CDR3 DNA reads TGTGCCAGCAGCCCGCGCGGGACTAGAGATCTAGATACGCAGTATTTT.

This clonotype was observed a handful of times. The missing conserved phenylalanine or tryptophan at the end of this CDR3 makes a read error likely. The chain carries TRBV5-6 and TRBJ2-7; TRBD2 matches 14 bases. The CDR3 sequence is 16 residues long. After removal of 3 bases from V and 2 bases from J, the junction contained 4 bases not matched to a gene. Germline CDR1 and CDR2: SGHDT and YYEEEE. CDR3 loop: CASSYGTSGRAYEQYL. The CDR3 bases are TGTGCCAGCAGCTACGGGACTAGCGGGAGAGCCTACGAGCAGTACCTC.

The J gene is TRBJ1-1, the V gene TRBV11-1; maybe TRBD1 (5 bases). Germline-derived CDR1 and CDR2 are SGHAT and FQDESV (reference sequence). V lost 5 bases and J lost 0, with 13 bases in between. The CDR3 is 15 residues long. As DNA, the CDR3 is TGTGCCAGCAGCCCCCATGGGGGAATGAACACTGAAGCTTTCTTT. Amino acid sequence: CASSPHGGMNTEAFF.